What follows are 16 T cell receptor beta chains derived from one specimen sequenced in a study of T cells in Graves' hyperthyroidism and ophthalmopathy. Amplification of TCR beta CDR3 regions used RNA as the template. During a first-round RT-PCR of the TCR CDR3, the HTBI primer set was used. TCRdb recomputed calls from the multiplex PCR reads with MiXCR, one row per CDR3 protein. The sample contains some 620,000 distinct CDR3 sequences, roughly 16% of which appear only once. The specimen sequenced was blood. The receptors were sampled from a woman younger than 45 with Graves' hyperthyroidism.

This clonotype showed up just a few times. This chain links TRBV9 with TRBJ2-5; maybe TRBD2 (6 bases). Trimming removed 0 bases from V and 6 bases from J, with 15 bases in between. This CDR3 has 15 amino acids. Germline V gene sequence: CDR1 SGDLS, CDR2 YYNGEE. The DNA for the CDR3 is TGTGCCAGCAGCGTAGACGGGAGAGGGTTAAAGACCCAGTACTTC. Amino acids: CASSVDGRGLKTQYF.

This clonotype was observed a few times. The CDR3 DNA reads TGTGCCAGCAGCCTCGGGGCCCCCTACAATGAGCAGTTCTTC. This encodes CASSLGAPYNEQFF. The chain has TRBV9 and TRBJ2-1; D might be TRBD1 or TRBD2, each matching 5 bases. Germline CDR1 and CDR2: SGDLS and YYNGEE. The CDR3 is made up of 14 amino acids. V lost 4 bases to trimming and J lost 2 bases, with 10 bases between them.

This clonotype was counted between two and nine times. The V and J genes are TRBV9 and TRBJ2-1; 9 bases line up with TRBD2. The CDR3 loop spans 16 amino acids. Germline trimming cut 3 bases from V and 4 bases from J; bases unmatched to any gene: 8. Germline CDR1 and CDR2: SGDLS and YYNGEE. In DNA form, the CDR3 reads TGTGCCAGCAGCGGAACCCTTAGCGGGAGTTACAATGAGCAGTTCTTC. This gives the protein CASSGTLSGSYNEQFF.

This clonotype was counted ten times or more. V gene TRBV20-1 combines with J gene TRBJ2-1; 8 positions agree with TRBD2. The CDR3 extends over 11 amino acids. Germline trimming cut 1 base from V and 12 bases from J; bases unmatched to any gene: 2. Germline lookup yields CDR1 DFQATT and CDR2 SNEGSKA (reference sequence). This chain's CDR3 is CSARGAGGQFF. The CDR3 DNA reads as TGCAGTGCTAGAGGCGCGGGAGGGCAGTTCTTC.

CDR3 in DNA: TGTGCCAGCAGCTCCCCGTCGTTGGGTTGGACCCAGTACTTC. Translation: CASSSPSLGWTQYF. The chain joins TRBV7-2 to TRBJ2-5; D remains ambiguous. The CDR3 is 14 residues long. The germline CDR1 and CDR2 sequences are SGHTA and FQGNSA. Trimming removed 4 bases at V and 7 bases at J, with 16 bases between. Full variable domain (outside the CDR3, taken from reference TRBV7-2 and TRBJ2-5): GAGVSQSPSNKVTEKGKDVELRCDPISGHTALYWYRQSLGQGLEFLIYFQGNSAPDKSGLPSDRFSAERTGGSVSTLTIQRTQQEDSAVYLCASSSPSLGWTQYFGPGTRLLVL.

This clonotype was seen many times. The rearrangement joins TRBV27 to TRBJ1-5; D gene ambiguous. The CDR3 consists of 13 residues. Between the trimmed V and J ends, which lost 3 bases and 2 bases, there was a span of 5 bases. From germline, CDR1 is MNHEY and CDR2 SMNVEV (reference sequence). The CDR3 protein is CASSFRGNQPQHF. In nucleotides, the CDR3 is TGTGCCAGCAGTTTTAGGGGCAATCAGCCCCAGCATTTT.

This chain links TRBV20-1 with TRBJ1-2; 7 bases fit TRBD1. The ends lost 0 bases at V and 1 base at J; junction bases unmatched: 5. The CDR3 is 15 amino acids. The V gene's germline CDR1 is DFQATT and CDR2 SNEGSKA (reference sequence). The CDR3 spells CSARERGQINYGYTF. In nucleotides, the CDR3 is TGCAGTGCTAGAGAAAGGGGACAGATTAACTATGGCTACACCTTC.

This clonotype came up many times. The chain recombines TRBV28 with TRBJ2-7; unclear D gene. V lost 3 bases and J 6 bases, leaving 12 bases between the germline ends. From germline, CDR1 is MDHEN and CDR2 SYDVKM. The CDR3 contains 13 residues. CDR3 sequence: CASSFGLITEQYF. CDR3 nucleotide sequence: TGTGCCAGCAGTTTTGGGTTAATTACCGAGCAGTACTTC.

This clonotype was observed a handful of times. The chain has TRBV7-9 and TRBJ2-7; D possibly corresponds to TRBD2 (6 bases). Germline V gives CDR1 SEHNR, CDR2 FQNEAQ (reference sequence). The CDR3 consists of 14 residues. V shed 5 bases and J shed 5 bases, with 16 bases lying between them. CDR3 coding DNA: TGTGCCAGCAGCCTAGGGTGGGGGGACGACGAGCAGTACTTC. Its translation is CASSLGWGDDEQYF.

This clonotype has just a few counts. The V and J genes are TRBV29-1 and TRBJ2-7; 11 nucleotides line up with TRBD1. After removal of 6 bases from V and 3 bases from J, the junction contained 1 base not matched to a gene. Per germline, CDR1 SQVTM and CDR2 ANQGSEA. This CDR3 contains 12 residues. The CDR3 region has the DNA TGCAGCGTGGGGACAGGGGGCTACGAGCAGTACTTC. As protein: CSVGTGGYEQYF.

This clonotype was seen repeatedly, ten times or more. This chain links TRBV24-1 with TRBJ2-5; TRBD2 matches 7 bases. Trimming cost V 8 bases and J 5 bases; bases outside gene matches: 7. This CDR3 contains 13 residues. Germline V gene lookup returns CDR1 KGHDR and CDR2 SFDVKD. CDR3 coding DNA: TGTGCCACCATCGGGGGAGGGGAGGAGACCCAGTACTTC. It encodes CATIGGGEETQYF.

This clonotype was found many times. This chain connects TRBV11-3 to TRBJ1-1; D possibly corresponds to TRBD1 (5 bases). V lost 0 bases and J 9 bases, leaving 14 bases between the germline ends. CDR1 and CDR2 (germline): SGHNT, YENEEA. The CDR3 extends over 14 amino acids. The CDR3 reads CASSLDQNRNKAFF. The CDR3 DNA reads as TGTGCCAGCAGCTTAGATCAAAACAGGAATAAAGCTTTCTTT.

This clonotype was found many times. The genes are TRBV2 and TRBJ2-7; the D is unclear. This CDR3 spans 13 amino acids. Per the germline V gene, CDR1 is SNHLY and CDR2 is FYNNEI. V was clipped by 5 bases and J by 3 bases, with 11 bases between them. CDR3 loop: CASSPRPNYEQYF. The DNA of the CDR3 is TGTGCCAGCAGTCCCCGTCCGAACTACGAGCAGTACTTC. The whole variable domain, filled in from reference TRBV2 and TRBJ2-7, reads EPEVTQTPSHQVTQMGQEVILRCVPISNHLYFYWYRQILGQKVEFLVSFYNNEISEKSEIFDDQFSVERPDGSNFTLKIRSTKLEDSAMYFCASSPRPNYEQYFGPGTRLTVT.

This clonotype appeared a few times. The chain joins TRBV20-1 to TRBJ2-1; D might be TRBD1 (5 bases). The CDR3 is 15 residues long. The V and J ends lost 3 bases and 5 bases respectively, with 17 bases between them. Germline CDR1 DFQATT, CDR2 SNEGSKA (reference sequence). The CDR3 nucleotides read TGCAGTGCTAGTAAGCGCTGGCCCAGGGACAATGAGCAGTTCTTC. This encodes CSASKRWPRDNEQFF.

The CDR3 sequence is CASSPRDNEQFF. The CDR3, as DNA: TGTGCCAGCTCACCACGAGACAATGAGCAGTTCTTC. The chain is built from TRBV18 and TRBJ2-1; D is unclear. CDR1 and CDR2 from the germline V gene are KGHSH and LQKENI. The CDR3 consists of 12 residues. V dropped 1 base and J dropped 5 bases, with 3 bases sitting between them.

This CDR3 reads CSARSWSSGNTIYF. CDR3 in DNA: TGCAGTGCTAGAAGCTGGAGTTCTGGAAACACCATATATTTT. This chain uses TRBV20-1 with TRBJ1-3; no definite D call. CDR1 and CDR2 (germline): DFQATT, SNEGSKA (reference sequence). V dropped 2 bases and J dropped 1 base, with 9 bases sitting between them. The CDR3 loop spans 14 amino acids.